The clone carrying this T cell receptor beta chain occurred once. This record belongs to a study of fetal regulatory T cell absence and autoimmunity. The CDR3 spans 15 residues. CDR1 is SGHRS, CDR2 YFSETQ, per germline. The trim removed 4 bases at V and 4 bases at J, leaving 5 bases unmatched. Sequencing was at survey level. Clones were sequenced by immunoSEQ multiplex PCR, and TCRdb holds only the in-frame ones, with some missing. Among 95,000 or so clones, about 78% were seen once, and the ten largest hold 2%. Sequencing was performed on pancreas tissue. The chain carries TRBV5-1 and TRBJ1-6, with 7 bases matching TRBD1. This receptor was identified in a male donor with IPEX syndrome. In DNA, the CDR3 is TGCGCCAGCAGCCCCGGACAGGTTTATAATTCACCCCTCCACTTT. Protein sequence: CASSPGQVYNSPLHF.